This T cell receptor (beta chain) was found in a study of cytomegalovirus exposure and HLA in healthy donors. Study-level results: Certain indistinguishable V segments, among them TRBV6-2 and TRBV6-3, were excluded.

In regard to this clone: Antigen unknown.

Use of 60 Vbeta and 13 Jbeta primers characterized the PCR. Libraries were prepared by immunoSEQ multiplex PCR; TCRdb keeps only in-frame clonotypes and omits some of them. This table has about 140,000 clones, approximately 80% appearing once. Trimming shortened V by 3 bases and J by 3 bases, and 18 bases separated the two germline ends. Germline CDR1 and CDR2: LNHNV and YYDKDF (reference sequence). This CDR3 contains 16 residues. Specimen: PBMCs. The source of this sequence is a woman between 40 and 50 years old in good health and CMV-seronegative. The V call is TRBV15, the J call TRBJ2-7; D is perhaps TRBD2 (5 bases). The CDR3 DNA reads TGTGCCACCAGCAGGACCCGAAGCGGAGCCCACTACGAGCAGTACTTC. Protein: CATSRTRSGAHYEQYF.